This entry lists 9 T cell receptor beta chains sequenced from one sample in a study of blood T cells in healthy people across ages. Sample-barcoded 5' priming and a J-beta primer mix drove a second PCR of 7 to 11 cycles. TCRdb called the 5' RACE reads again in MiXCR, with one record for every CDR3 protein. Of about 1.4 million distinct CDR3 sequences in the sample, approximately 59% were seen once. Sequencing was carried out using blood. Every receptor here comes from a man aged 18 to 30 in good health.

The sample holds a few counts of this clonotype. The CDR3 bases are TGTGCCATCAGTACTCTCACAGGGGGCCGAGTTCGGAAAAACCCCACCACAGCCACAGATACGCAGTATTTT. As protein: CAISTLTGGRVRKNPTTATDTQYF. The chain recombines TRBV10-3 with TRBJ2-3; 9 positions agree with TRBD1. There are 24 residues in the CDR3. The V gene end was trimmed by 5 bases and the J gene end by 2 bases; junction bases not matched to a gene: 32. Germline CDR1 ENHRY, CDR2 SYGVKD.

The count of this clonotype is one. The rearrangement uses TRBV10-2 and TRBJ2-4, with D maybe TRBD1 (5 bases). The better agreement between TRBJ2-7 and the DNA end casts doubt on the J call. CDR1 is WSHSY and CDR2 is SAAADI in the germline V gene. The CDR3 has 14 residues. The CDR3 here is CASSPRTLLYEQYF. The CDR3 DNA sequence: TGCGCCAGCAGTCCCCGGACACTCCTCTACGAGCAGTACTTC.

The gene calls are TRBV6-1 and TRBJ2-1; D is unclear. TRBJ2-7 explains the end of the DNA better; the J call may be wrong. The CDR3 runs 16 residues. Per germline, CDR1 MNHNS and CDR2 SASEGT. CDR3 coding DNA: TGTGCCAGCAGTGAAGCGGTGTCGGGCTCCTACAATGAGCAGTACTTC. Residues: CASSEAVSGSYNEQYF.

The chain links TRBV2 to TRBJ2-1; the D is unclear. Trimming cost V 7 bases and J 7 bases, with 17 bases left between them. This CDR3 spans 14 amino acids. CDR1 is SNHLY, CDR2 FYNNEI, per germline. The CDR3 sequence is CASKLRTALNEQFF. Here the CDR3 DNA reads TGTGCCAGCAAGCTTCGGACCGCTCTTAATGAGCAGTTCTTC.

There are a few counts of this clonotype. The chain joins TRBV11-3 to TRBJ2-1, with 11 bases that match TRBD2. Trimming removed 3 bases from V and 7 bases from J; junction bases left unmatched: 5. Germline CDR1 reads SGHNT; CDR2 reads YENEEA. The CDR3 contains 15 residues. The CDR3, as DNA: TGTGCCAGCAGCTTCTTGACTAGCGGGAAGAATGAGCAGTTCTTC. Protein: CASSFLTSGKNEQFF. Full variable domain (outside the CDR3, taken from reference TRBV11-3 and TRBJ2-1): EAGVVQSPRYKIIEKKQPVAFWCNPISGHNTLYWYLQNLGQGPELLIRYENEEAVDDSQLPKDRFSAERLKGVDSTLKIQPAELGDSAVYLCASSFLTSGKNEQFFGPGTRLTVL.

The rearrangement links TRBV20-1 to TRBJ1-1; TRBD1 is a possible D gene (5 bases). CDR1 DFQATT and CDR2 SNEGSKA come from the germline V gene (reference sequence). Trimming pared 3 bases from V and 10 bases from J, leaving 9 bases between. This CDR3 has 10 amino acids. The CDR3 loop is CSASKGPAFF. The CDR3 DNA is TGCAGTGCTAGTAAGGGGCCAGCTTTCTTT.

V and J are TRBV27 and TRBJ2-4; TRBD1 matches 10 bases. The DNA matches TRBJ2-7 better at its end, which makes the J call doubtful. The germline gives CDR1 MNHEY, CDR2 SMNVEV (reference sequence). The CDR3 extends over 16 amino acids. The CDR3 protein is CASKSEGTGDYDEQYF. The CDR3 region has the DNA TGTGCCAGCAAGTCAGAAGGGACAGGGGACTACGACGAGCAGTACTTC.

The chain joins TRBV11-1 to TRBJ2-3, with 13 bases aligning to TRBD2. CDR1 and CDR2 from the germline V gene are SGHAT and FQDESV (reference sequence). The CDR3 is 20 amino acids. The trim removed 6 bases at V and 1 base at J, leaving 16 bases unmatched. The CDR3 coding sequence is TGTGCCAGCAGGGGGACTAGCGGGATCCCTGAGACTACTCGCACAGATACGCAGTATTTT. Its translation: CASRGTSGIPETTRTDTQYF.

The V call is TRBV5-1, the J call TRBJ1-1; 11 bases are a match to TRBD1. This CDR3 contains 16 residues. The ends lost 4 bases at V and 5 bases at J; junction bases unmatched: 10. Germline V CDR1 and CDR2: SGHRS, YFSETQ. CDR3 DNA: TGCGCCAGCAGCCCGACGGCCGGGACAGGGGGTACTGAAGCTTTCTTT. Translating gives CASSPTAGTGGTEAFF. The full variable domain, completed using reference TRBV5-1 and TRBJ1-1, is KAGVTQTPRYLIKTRGQQVTLSCSPISGHRSVSWYQQTPGQGLQFLFEYFSETQRNKGNFPGRFSGRQFSNSRSEMNVSTLELGDSALYLCASSPTAGTGGTEAFFGQGTRLTVV.